This TCR beta chain was sequenced during a study of Graves' ophthalmopathy and Graves' hyperthyroidism. Study-level background: Peripheral blood was collected at initial diagnosis, before any treatment. General study findings and limits: Detection in blood was also observed for most expanded thyroid clonotypes above 0.001 frequency.

The junction had 5 bases not matched to a gene; V was cut back by 3 bases and J by 6 bases. Germline V lookup: CDR1 MDHEN, CDR2 SYDVKM. The length of the CDR3 is 14 residues. Ophthalmopathy donors' eye disease showed moderate-to-severe activity, CAS of at least 3, NOSPECS of at least 4 and duration under 3 months. Patients with other autoimmune diseases, uncontrolled infections, pregnancy or lactation were excluded. With respect to this clonotype: Antigen unknown.

For repertoire sequencing, the TCR beta CDR3 regions were amplified from RNA transcripts. An opening RT-PCR round employed HTBI primers and preceded a second-round multiplex PCR. TCRdb reanalysed the multiplex PCR reads using MiXCR and keeps one entry per CDR3 protein. This repertoire shows 350,000 or so distinct CDR3 sequences, roughly 15% found once; its top ten account for more than 9%. The sample consisted of peripheral blood. This clonotype was obtained from an adult man with Graves' ophthalmopathy. V usage is TRBV28 and J usage is TRBJ2-7; 10 bases align to TRBD2. As DNA, the CDR3 is TGTGCCAGCAGTTTGCTAGCGGGAGCGTCCGAGCAGTACTTC. Its translation is CASSLLAGASEQYF.